The present T cell receptor beta chain was sequenced within a study of vaccination and CD4 T cells after COVID-19. Study-wide context: Nasal swab PCR detected SARS-CoV-2 in convalescent patients; 9 or 10 had mild disease, one severe. General study points: The rise in median SARS-CoV-2-reactive clonotypes, from approximately 21 to 40, was not significant.

This clonotype is termed medium-sized. Its matching antigen is unknown. Cultured CD4+ T cells had their DNA profiled by the Oncomine TCR Beta short-read assay. It was cultured CD4+ T cells from which genomic DNA was extracted. TCRdb used MiXCR to reprocess the PCR reads, holding one entry per CDR3 protein. The repertoire holds about 17,000 distinct CDR3 sequences, with roughly 27% as singletons. V shed 6 bases and J shed 0 bases, with 14 bases lying between them. This CDR3 is built from 15 residues. The germline V gene has CDR1 SGHVS and CDR2 FQNEAQ. This sample's treatment: roughly 10-day PBMC culture with coronavirus spike peptide pools or control peptides (ViraFEST assay). With around 9.2 ug/ml peptide pools and roughly 10 IU/ml IL-2, PBMCs were cultured at about 2.2 million per well.

The rearrangement uses TRBV7-8 and TRBJ1-2; D is possibly TRBD1 (5 bases). Sample: cultured CD4+ T cells from blood. This receptor was taken from a human donor with COVID-19. CDR3 protein: CASSVRDGANYGYTF. For the CDR3, the DNA is TGTGCCAGCAGTGTTCGGGACGGAGCTAACTATGGCTACACCTTC.